This is a list of T cell receptor beta chains from one sample in a study of tumor-infiltrating lymphocytes in localized non-small cell lung cancer. Some clones are missing from TCRdb's copy, which holds only in-frame ones; the method was immunoSEQ multiplex PCR. This sample has about 23,000 clones, with approximately 71% found just once. Sequencing used lung tumor tissue. These receptors came from a human donor with non-small cell lung cancer. The CDR3 runs from the conserved cysteine through the conserved F or W. The D gene is left open where the match is weak. Some rows mark clone size as missing; the rest say once, few, many or name a class of expanded clone.

clone size	V gene	J gene	D gene	CDR3 DNA	CDR3 protein
.	TRBV6-6	TRBJ1-3	.	TGTGCCAGCAGGTCCGGGGTGGGAAACACCATATATTTT	CASRSGVGNTIYF
many	TRBV21-1	TRBJ2-5	.	TGTGCCAGCAGCCATGGGGAGGAGACCCAGTACTTC	CASSHGEETQYF
.	TRBV2	TRBJ2-7	.	TGTGCCAGCACCCAGGAGGACAGATACTACGAGCAGTACTTC	CASTQEDRYYEQYF
.	TRBV6-5	TRBJ1-2	.	TGTGCCAGCAGAGAACAGGGCCTTAATGGCTACACCTTC	CASREQGLNGYTF
once	TRBV14	TRBJ2-4	.	TGTGCCAGCAGCCAAGGGGGCCGGGGCGAGTTGGGGCAAAACATTCAGTACTTC	CASSQGGRGELGQNIQYF
.	TRBV27	TRBJ2-7	TRBD2	TGTGCCAGCAGTTTATCCGGCACTAGCGGGAGTAGCTCCTACGAGCAGTACTTC	CASSLSGTSGSSSYEQYF
.	TRBV30	TRBJ1-4	.	TGTGCCTGGGGATTTGCAACTAATGAAAAACTGTTTTTT	CAWGFATNEKLFF
.	TRBV7-9	TRBJ2-5	.	TGTGCCAGCAGCTTAAGGAGGGCGGAGGAGACCCAGTACTTC	CASSLRRAEETQYF
few	TRBV2	TRBJ1-3	.	TGTGCCAGCAGGTGGGCTAGCGGATATCAGAGGAGTGGAAACACCATATATTTT	CASRWASGYQRSGNTIYF
once	TRBV7-2	TRBJ2-3	TRBD1	TGTGCCAGCAGCTCGAACCCCACAGGGGTTAGCACAGATACGCAGTATTTT	CASSSNPTGVSTDTQYF
.	TRBV27	TRBJ1-3	.	TGTGCCAGCAGTTCTTTATCCTATCTCTCTGGAAACACCATATATTTT	CASSSLSYLSGNTIYF
.	TRBV7-8	TRBJ2-1	TRBD1	TGTGCCAGCAGCCCAAGGGTGGTGACAGGGGAGGTCAATGAGCAGTTCTTC	CASSPRVVTGEVNEQFF
.	TRBV14	TRBJ2-7	TRBD2	TGTGCCAGCAGCCCACTTAGCGGGAGTCTGAGCTACGAGCAGTACTTC	CASSPLSGSLSYEQYF
.	TRBV18	TRBJ2-7	TRBD2	TGTGCCAGCTCACCTCGGACTAGCGGGATAGACGAGCAGTACTTC	CASSPRTSGIDEQYF
.	TRBV29-1	TRBJ1-5	.	TGCAGCGCTGGACAGAATAGCAATCAGCCCCAGCATTTT	CSAGQNSNQPQHF
.	TRBV19	TRBJ2-1	.	TGTGCCAGTAGTATGGTCAGCAGCTCCTACAATGAGCAGTTCTTC	CASSMVSSSYNEQFF
medium-sized	TRBV6-4	TRBJ2-2	TRBD1	TGTGCCAGCAGACAGGGGGACGGGGAGCTGTTTTTT	CASRQGDGELFF
.	TRBV27	TRBJ2-7	.	TGTGCCAGCGAAAGTCGTAGTATGGAGCAGTACTTC	CASESRSMEQYF
.	TRBV30	TRBJ2-7	TRBD2	TGTGCCTGGAGTGTGAAGACTAGCGGGCTTAAGCAGTACTTC	CAWSVKTSGLKQYF
.	TRBV9	TRBJ2-2	TRBD1	TGTGCCAGCAGCTCGCCCGGATACGGGACAGGGAACACCGGGGAGCTGTTTTTT	CASSSPGYGTGNTGELFF
.	TRBV5-1	TRBJ2-5	TRBD1	TGCGCCAGCAGCCGGGACAGTCAACAAGAGACCCAGTACTTC	CASSRDSQQETQYF
.	TRBV7-9	TRBJ2-7	TRBD1	TGTGCCAGCAGCTCTCCGGGACAGGGTACCTACGAGCAGTACTTC	CASSSPGQGTYEQYF
few	TRBV9	TRBJ2-7	.	TGTGCCAGCAGCTCTCCGAGCTCCTACGAGCAGTACTTC	CASSSPSSYEQYF
.	TRBV7-3	TRBJ2-5	.	TGTGCCAGCAGTTTATCCCTATCGACAGGTCAAGAGACCCAGTACTTC	CASSLSLSTGQETQYF
.	TRBV15	TRBJ2-7	.	TGTGCCACCAGCAGCCCGGGGTCGGGAGTCGCCGAGCAGTACTTC	CATSSPGSGVAEQYF
.	TRBV5-1	TRBJ2-1	TRBD2	TGCGCCAGCTCGACTAGCGGGGCCTACAATGAGCAGTTCTTC	CASSTSGAYNEQFF
.	TRBV27	TRBJ1-1	.	TGTGCCAGCAGTTTTTCAGGGTACGGCACTGAAGCTTTCTTT	CASSFSGYGTEAFF
few	TRBV28	TRBJ1-1	TRBD1	TGTGCCAGCAGTTTGGGAGGGGGCAGAACTGAAGCTTTCTTT	CASSLGGGRTEAFF
few	TRBV7-3	TRBJ2-3	TRBD1	TGTGCCAGCAGCCTAGGACAGGTCACAGATACGCAGTATTTT	CASSLGQVTDTQYF
large	TRBV14	TRBJ1-4	.	TGTGCCAGCAGCCAATATGAAAAACTGTTTTTT	CASSQYEKLFF
.	TRBV19	TRBJ1-1	.	TGTGCCAGCACGCAAAGGGGGTTGGGAGCTTTCTTT	CASTQRGLGAFF
.	TRBV4-2	TRBJ2-3	TRBD2	TGTGCCAGCAGCCAAGATATTACCGGGGGGATAAAAGATTTT	CASSQDITGGIKDF
.	TRBV7-6	TRBJ2-2	TRBD2	TGTGCCAGCGCCGTAGCGGGAGGGCCAAGCGGGGAGCTGTTTTTT	CASAVAGGPSGELFF
.	TRBV12-5	TRBJ1-2	.	TGTGCTAGTGGTCTTATTGCGGGGGCAGGGGGCTACACCTTC	CASGLIAGAGGYTF
.	TRBV29-1	TRBJ2-5	TRBD2	TGCAGCGTTGGATCCCGCGGGGGACTAGCTGAGACCCAGTACTTC	CSVGSRGGLAETQYF
.	TRBV6-1	TRBJ2-3	.	TGTGCCAGCAGTGACGCTAGCCCGGATACGCAGTATTTT	CASSDASPDTQYF
medium-sized	TRBV18	TRBJ2-2	TRBD2	TGTGCCAGCTCACCCCCAAGGCCAGCGGGAAGGAACACCGGGGAGCTGTTTTTT	CASSPPRPAGRNTGELFF
few	TRBV9	TRBJ1-1	.	TGTGCCAGCAGCCCCAAAGGGACGGGATTTACTGAAGCTTTCTTT	CASSPKGTGFTEAFF
.	TRBV9	TRBJ1-2	.	TGTGCCAGCAGCTCCTTTAGCCTGGGGTCCGGCTACACCTTC	CASSSFSLGSGYTF
medium-sized	TRBV28	TRBJ2-2	TRBD2	TGTGCCAGCAGTTTTGGGGGACTAGCGGGAGTAAGGACCGGGGAGCTGTTTTTT	CASSFGGLAGVRTGELFF
few	TRBV5-1	TRBJ1-3	TRBD1	TGCGCCAGCAGCTCCCAGGGGGCCACCTCTGGAAACACCATATATTTT	CASSSQGATSGNTIYF
few	TRBV5-1	TRBJ2-7	.	TGCGCCAGCAGCCCCAGGGACATGGGCGAGCAGTACTTC	CASSPRDMGEQYF
.	TRBV11-3	TRBJ2-2	.	TGTGCCAGCAGCTTCGGGACGTACACCGGGGAGCTGTTTTTT	CASSFGTYTGELFF
few	TRBV2	TRBJ2-2	.	TGTGCCAGCAGTGAATTCTCTCAGAACACCGGGGAGCTGTTTTTT	CASSEFSQNTGELFF
.	TRBV7-9	TRBJ1-1	.	TGTGCCAGCAGCTTAAGTCAGACTGAAGCTTTCTTT	CASSLSQTEAFF
.	TRBV10-1	TRBJ2-5	.	TGCGCCAGCAGTGGTGGGGAAGGCCAAGAGACCCAGTACTTC	CASSGGEGQETQYF